This T cell receptor (beta chain) was retrieved from a study of CD8+ T cells in alopecia areata. cDNA reverse transcribed from extracted RNA served as the sequencing template. Libraries were prepared by immunoSEQ multiplex PCR; TCRdb keeps only in-frame clonotypes and omits some of them. This sample has 150,000 to 200,000 clones, with about 54% found just once. V trimming: 7 bases; J trimming: 5 bases; junction bases outside the gene matches: 8. There are 14 residues in the CDR3. The germline gives CDR1 SQVTM, CDR2 ANQGSEA. The chain combines TRBV29-1 with TRBJ2-1; 10 positions match TRBD1. This clonotype was obtained from a human donor in good health. Sequencing was carried out using CD4+ T cells sorted from blood. This chain's CDR3 is CSAVGTGVDNEQFF. The CDR3 DNA is TGCAGCGCGGTCGGGACAGGGGTGGACAATGAGCAGTTCTTC.